The rows below give T cell receptor beta chains drawn from one sample of a study of cytomegalovirus exposure and HLA in healthy donors. Clones were sequenced by immunoSEQ multiplex PCR, and TCRdb holds only the in-frame ones, with some missing. Reported are under 250,000 clones; the ten largest clones contain roughly 1.2%. The sequenced sample consisted of PBMCs. The receptor set was obtained from a girl aged 2 to 10 in good health and CMV-seropositive. The CDR3 runs from the conserved cysteine through the conserved F or W. The D gene is left open where the match is weak.

v_call	d_call	j_call	cdr3_aa	cdr3_nt
TRBV7-2	TRBD2	TRBJ2-7	CASSRRKLADSSYEQYF	TGTGCCAGCAGCCGAAGAAAACTAGCGGACAGCTCCTACGAGCAGTACTTC
TRBV6-1	.	TRBJ1-1	CASLTGLNTEAFF	TGTGCCAGCTTGACGGGTTTGAACACTGAAGCTTTCTTT
TRBV30	TRBD2	TRBJ2-1	CAWSGLAGSEQFF	TGTGCCTGGAGTGGGCTAGCGGGAAGCGAGCAGTTCTTC
TRBV5-6	.	TRBJ2-6	CASSLGRSGANVLTF	TGTGCCAGCAGCTTGGGGAGATCTGGGGCCAACGTCCTGACTTTC
TRBV27	.	TRBJ1-2	CASSLNTYYGYTF	TGTGCCAGCAGTTTAAACACATACTATGGCTACACCTTC
TRBV2	TRBD1	TRBJ1-1	CASSTGVRVGTEAFF	TGTGCCAGCAGTACAGGGGTTAGAGTAGGGACTGAAGCTTTCTTT
TRBV6-1	TRBD1	TRBJ1-4	CASSEWDRHEKLFF	TGTGCCAGCAGTGAATGGGACAGGCATGAAAAACTGTTTTTT
TRBV28	.	TRBJ1-1	CAGGWPGYTEAFF	TGTGCCGGGGGGTGGCCGGGCTACACTGAAGCTTTCTTT
TRBV5-1	.	TRBJ2-3	CASGYLDSSTDTQYF	TGCGCCAGCGGATATTTGGACAGCAGCACAGATACGCAGTATTTT
TRBV4-2	TRBD2	TRBJ2-7	CASSPPPEAGGSIYEQYF	TGTGCCAGCAGCCCCCCACCAGAGGCGGGAGGTAGCATATACGAGCAGTACTTC
TRBV14	TRBD1	TRBJ2-1	CASQGQGWNEQFF	TGTGCCAGCCAGGGACAGGGATGGAATGAGCAGTTCTTC
TRBV9	TRBD1	TRBJ1-2	CASSVTPQGFEGYTF	TGTGCCAGCAGCGTAACTCCACAGGGGTTCGAGGGCTACACCTTC
TRBV5-4	.	TRBJ1-1	CASSLDRMLVNTEAFF	TGTGCCAGCAGCTTGGACAGGATGTTAGTGAACACTGAAGCTTTCTTT
TRBV6-5	TRBD1	TRBJ1-5	CASSLGQYSNQPQHF	TGTGCCAGCAGTTTGGGACAGTATAGCAATCAGCCCCAGCATTTT
TRBV7-9	.	TRBJ2-7	CASSLQGGEQYF	TGTGCCAGCAGCCTCCAAGGAGGCGAGCAGTACTTC
TRBV9	TRBD2	TRBJ2-5	CASSGTSGRRRETQYF	TGTGCCAGCTCCGGGACTAGCGGGAGAAGGCGTGAGACCCAGTACTTC
TRBV27	TRBD2	TRBJ2-1	CASSSGTSSYNEQFF	TGTGCCAGCAGTTCCGGGACTAGCTCCTACAATGAGCAGTTCTTC
TRBV2	TRBD2	TRBJ2-5	CASSGAGGRETQYF	TGTGCCAGCAGCGGAGCGGGAGGGCGGGAGACCCAGTACTTC
TRBV5-8	.	TRBJ2-5	CASSLTLQATQYF	TGTGCCAGCAGCTTGACCTTACAGGCGACCCAGTACTTC
TRBV18	.	TRBJ1-1	CASSPSTVNTEAFF	TGTGCCAGCTCACCATCGACAGTCAACACTGAAGCTTTCTTT
TRBV4-1	.	TRBJ1-1	CASSLIQGRWTEAFF	TGCGCCAGCAGCCTAATACAGGGTCGATGGACTGAAGCTTTCTTT
TRBV28	TRBD1	TRBJ2-7	CASSVPGQGAYEQYF	TGTGCCAGCAGTGTACCGGGACAGGGGGCATACGAGCAGTACTTC
TRBV4-2	.	TRBJ1-2	CASSQEIAGAIGYTF	TGTGCCAGCAGCCAGGAGATCGCGGGGGCGATTGGCTACACCTTC
TRBV28	.	TRBJ1-2	CASNNALDGGFLYGYTF	TGTGCCAGCAATAATGCGTTGGACGGAGGATTCCTCTATGGCTACACCTTC
TRBV7-9	TRBD2	TRBJ2-7	CASRPGLVYEQYF	TGTGCCAGCCGCCCGGGACTAGTCTACGAGCAGTACTTC
TRBV5-1	.	TRBJ2-1	CASSPGISYNEQFF	TGCGCCAGCAGCCCAGGGATTTCCTACAATGAGCAGTTCTTC
TRBV27	.	TRBJ1-6	CASSLSNFLRGNSPLHF	TGTGCCAGCAGTTTATCGAACTTTCTACGGGGTAATTCACCCCTCCACTTT
TRBV4-1	.	TRBJ2-2	CASSQAETKTGELFF	TGCGCCAGCAGCCAAGCTGAGACTAAAACCGGGGAGCTGTTTTTT
TRBV19	TRBD2	TRBJ2-7	CATGGTSAYEQYF	TGTGCCACCGGGGGGACTAGCGCCTACGAGCAGTACTTC
TRBV5-1	.	TRBJ2-1	CASSLGRLAVYNEQFF	TGCGCCAGCAGCTTGGGCAGGCTAGCCGTCTACAATGAGCAGTTCTTC
TRBV5-4	.	TRBJ2-2	CASSSGIANTGELFF	TGTGCCAGCAGCTCAGGGATAGCGAACACCGGGGAGCTGTTTTTT
TRBV19	TRBD1	TRBJ1-1	CASSTGTGGTEAFF	TGTGCCAGTAGTACCGGGACAGGGGGCACTGAAGCTTTCTTT
TRBV5-4	TRBD2	TRBJ2-4	CASSMGEGNIQYF	TGTGCCAGCAGCATGGGGGAGGGAAACATTCAGTACTTC
TRBV19	TRBD2	TRBJ2-7	CASRTTSGTYYEQYF	TGTGCCAGTAGGACGACTAGCGGGACGTACTACGAGCAGTACTTC
TRBV5-4	TRBD1	TRBJ1-5	CASSFKLSTGGNQPQHF	TGTGCCAGCAGCTTTAAACTTTCGACAGGGGGCAATCAGCCCCAGCATTTT
TRBV6-6	.	TRBJ2-2	CASSYPGLTGELFF	TGTGCCAGCAGTTACCCGGGACTTACCGGGGAGCTGTTTTTT
TRBV5-5	TRBD1	TRBJ2-1	CASSPDRVYEQFF	TGTGCCAGCAGCCCAGACAGGGTCTATGAGCAGTTCTTC
TRBV5-1	TRBD1	TRBJ1-6	CASSLTGDSPLHF	TGCGCCAGCAGCTTAACAGGGGATTCACCCCTCCACTTT
TRBV7-9	TRBD1	TRBJ1-1	CASSPRPGQGVFMNTEAFF	TGTGCCAGCAGCCCCCGTCCTGGGCAGGGGGTATTCATGAACACTGAAGCTTTCTTT
TRBV7-8	.	TRBJ1-2	CASSLSQGGTLIYGYTF	TGTGCCAGCAGCTTAAGCCAGGGAGGGACTCTAATCTATGGCTACACCTTC
TRBV6-5	.	TRBJ1-1	CASSSRQADTEAFF	TGTGCCAGCAGTTCCCGACAGGCCGACACTGAAGCTTTCTTT
TRBV5-1	TRBD2	TRBJ2-3	CASSLARTSGASTDTQYF	TGCGCCAGCAGCTTGGCCCGGACTAGCGGGGCAAGCACAGATACGCAGTATTTT
TRBV28	TRBD1	TRBJ2-1	CASSLEGQGAYEQFF	TGTGCCAGCAGTTTAGAGGGACAGGGGGCATATGAGCAGTTCTTC
TRBV27	TRBD1	TRBJ2-7	CASSWQAGTGMFEQYF	TGTGCCAGCAGTTGGCAAGCCGGGACAGGCATGTTTGAGCAGTACTTC
TRBV5-5	.	TRBJ2-4	CASSLGLPPAKNIQYF	TGTGCCAGCAGCTTGGGTCTCCCCCCGGCCAAAAACATTCAGTACTTC
TRBV10-2	.	TRBJ2-3	CASITSSTDTQYF	TGCGCCAGCATTACTTCTAGCACAGATACGCAGTATTTT
TRBV30	.	TRBJ1-5	CAWSTRGGGQPQHF	TGCGCCTGGAGTACCAGGGGAGGGGGGCAGCCCCAGCATTTT
TRBV5-4	TRBD2	TRBJ2-1	CASSTPSGSTSSSYNEQFF	TGTGCCAGCAGCACCCCTAGCGGGAGTACTTCGAGCTCCTACAATGAGCAGTTCTTC
TRBV5-1	TRBD2	TRBJ2-7	CASSLEASGIYEQYF	TGCGCCAGCAGCTTGGAGGCTAGCGGTATCTACGAGCAGTACTTC
TRBV7-2	TRBD1	TRBJ2-1	CASSIRQGISYNEQFF	TGTGCCAGCAGCATACGACAGGGGATCTCCTACAATGAGCAGTTCTTC
TRBV6-4	.	TRBJ1-1	CASRSGLNTEAFF	TGTGCCAGTCGCTCGGGATTGAACACTGAAGCTTTCTTT
TRBV4-2	TRBD2	TRBJ2-1	CASSPGTSGRADEQFF	TGTGCCAGCAGCCCTGGGACTAGCGGGAGGGCTGATGAGCAGTTCTTC
TRBV28	.	TRBJ1-1	CASSLIRVSGHLNTEAFF	TGTGCCAGCAGTTTGATTAGAGTGTCGGGACACCTGAACACTGAAGCTTTCTTT
TRBV19	.	TRBJ2-1	CASSIVQYNEQFF	TGTGCCAGTAGTATAGTCCAGTACAATGAGCAGTTCTTC
TRBV28	.	TRBJ1-5	CASSLDRAGERPQHF	TGTGCCAGCAGTTTAGATAGGGCAGGGGAACGGCCCCAGCATTTT
TRBV7-9	.	TRBJ1-1	CASSLGDEGRGTEAFF	TGTGCCAGCAGCTTAGGTGATGAGGGCCGGGGAACTGAAGCTTTCTTT
TRBV2	.	TRBJ2-7	CASSASSSYEQYF	TGTGCCAGCAGTGCCTCCAGCTCCTACGAGCAGTACTTC